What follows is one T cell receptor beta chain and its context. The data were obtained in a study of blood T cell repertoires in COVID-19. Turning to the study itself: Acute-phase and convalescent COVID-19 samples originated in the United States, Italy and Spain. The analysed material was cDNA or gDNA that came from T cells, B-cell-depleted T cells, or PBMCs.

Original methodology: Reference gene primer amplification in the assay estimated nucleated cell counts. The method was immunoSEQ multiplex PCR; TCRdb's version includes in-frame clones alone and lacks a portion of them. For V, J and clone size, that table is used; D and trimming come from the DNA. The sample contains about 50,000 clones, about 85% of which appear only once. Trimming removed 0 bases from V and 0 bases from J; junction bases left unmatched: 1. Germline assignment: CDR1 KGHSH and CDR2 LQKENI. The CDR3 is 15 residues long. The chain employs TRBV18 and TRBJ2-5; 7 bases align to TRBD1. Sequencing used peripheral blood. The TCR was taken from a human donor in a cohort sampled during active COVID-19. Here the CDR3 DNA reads TGTGCCAGCTCACCACCGGGACAGTACCAAGAGACCCAGTACTTC. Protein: CASSPPGQYQETQYF. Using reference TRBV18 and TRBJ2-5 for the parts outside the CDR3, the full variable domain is NAGVMQNPRHLVRRRGQEARLRCSPMKGHSHVYWYRQLPEEGLKFMVYLQKENIIDESGMPKERFSAEFPKEGPSILRIQQVVRGDSAAYFCASSPPGQYQETQYFGPGTRLLVL.